This passage covers 4 T cell receptor beta chains from one sample sequenced in a study of technical replicates of blood from several donors. The table came from immunoSEQ multiplex PCR; TCRdb's copy has only in-frame clones and leaves some out. The table has fewer than 95,000 clones, roughly 94% seen once. Sequences were obtained from T cells isolated from PBMCs. Receptors originate from a human donor in good health.

This rearrangement joins TRBV5-1 to TRBJ2-2; D gene unclear. Germline CDR1 SGHRS, CDR2 YFSETQ. The V end lost 5 bases, the J end lost 5 bases, and 7 bases lay between the germline ends. CDR3 length: 12 amino acids. The CDR3 DNA follows: TGCGCCAGCAGAAGAGGAACCGGGGAGCTGTTTTTT. Translated: CASRRGTGELFF. Complete variable domain (other parts from reference TRBV5-1 and TRBJ2-2): KAGVTQTPRYLIKTRGQQVTLSCSPISGHRSVSWYQQTPGQGLQFLFEYFSETQRNKGNFPGRFSGRQFSNSRSEMNVSTLELGDSALYLCASRRGTGELFFGEGSRLTVL.

The chain links TRBV19 to TRBJ2-1, with D uncertain. The CDR3 sequence is 15 residues long. The V end lost 4 bases, the J end lost 0 bases, and 10 bases lay between the germline ends. In germline, CDR1 is LNHDA, CDR2 SQIVND (reference sequence). For the CDR3, the DNA is TGTGCCAGTAGTACGACATCCGGCTCCTACAATGAGCAGTTCTTC. It specifies CASSTTSGSYNEQFF.

The chain uses TRBV5-6 and TRBJ2-3; 8 positions agree with TRBD2. This CDR3 is built from 17 residues. J was trimmed by 3 bases and V by 0 bases; bases with no gene match: 9. Per germline, CDR1 SGHDT and CDR2 YYEEEE. For the CDR3, the DNA is TGTGCCAGCAGCTTGGCCGGAAACGGCGGGGGGACAGATACGCAGTATTTT. Its protein is CASSLAGNGGGTDTQYF. Full variable domain (rest looked up from reference TRBV5-6 and TRBJ2-3): DAGVTQSPTHLIKTRGQQVTLRCSPKSGHDTVSWYQQALGQGPQFIFQYYEEEERQRGNFPDRFSGHQFPNYSSELNVNALLLGDSALYLCASSLAGNGGGTDTQYFGPGTRLTVL.

This chain joins TRBV9 and TRBJ2-2; D remains unclear. CDR3 length: 15 residues. With 1 base removed from V and 3 bases from J, the gap between germline ends came to 10 bases. Per germline, CDR1 SGDLS and CDR2 YYNGEE. The CDR3: CASSVRPADTGELFF. The DNA for the CDR3 is TGTGCCAGCAGCGTACGGCCGGCGGACACCGGGGAGCTGTTTTTT.